The 5 T cell receptor beta chains in this list originate from one sample, sequenced in a study of shared clonotypes between healthy human individuals. Generated by immunoSEQ multiplex PCR, the TCRdb table keeps only in-frame clones and is missing some. The sample yields about 2.1 million clones, just under 95% seen once. It was CD45RO-negative cells, positively selected for CCR7, that made up naive CD8 cells, with terminally differentiated effector memory CD45RA+ cells excluded. Sequenced input: naive CD8+ T cells from PBMCs. The receptors here all came from a man in his late teens or twenties in good health. Some clones in this sample may be carry-over from other donors' samples.

This clone appeared a few times. The chain recombines TRBV4-1 with TRBJ2-5; possibly TRBD2 for D (6 bases). Trimming left V 2 bases short and J 4 bases short, with 23 bases between. The V gene's germline CDR1 is MGHRA and CDR2 YSYEKL. The CDR3 has 18 residues. For the CDR3, the DNA is TGCGCCAGCAGCCAACTTTCGGCCGGGAGTCAGGAGAGAGAGACCCAGTACTTC. This gives the protein CASSQLSAGSQERETQYF.

The J gene is TRBJ2-1, the V gene TRBV13, with a tentative D call TRBD1 (6 bases). V shed 3 bases and J shed 5 bases, with 14 bases lying between them. In germline, CDR1 is PRHDT, CDR2 FYEKMQ (reference sequence). There are 15 residues in the CDR3. The CDR3 is CASSFYRNRDNEQFF. For the CDR3, the DNA is TGTGCCAGCAGCTTTTACAGAAACAGGGACAATGAGCAGTTCTTC.

The chain has TRBV28 and TRBJ1-1; no reliable D call. CDR3 length: 12 residues. Per the germline V gene, CDR1 is MDHEN and CDR2 is SYDVKM. Trimming took off 2 bases at V and 4 bases at J, with 5 bases between the two ends. CDR3: CASSLALTEAFF. CDR3 DNA sequence: TGTGCCAGCAGTTTAGCCCTCACTGAAGCTTTCTTT.

V and J are TRBV6-6 and TRBJ2-7, with D unclear. V was trimmed by 6 bases and J by 2 bases, leaving 14 bases between them. The CDR3 spans 14 residues. The germline V gene encodes CDR1 MNHNY and CDR2 SVGAGI (reference sequence). The chain's CDR3 is CASSPISGAYEQYF. DNA for the CDR3: TGTGCCAGCAGCCCTATTTCTGGAGCCTACGAGCAGTACTTC.

The V gene is TRBV7-9, the J gene TRBJ2-7; TRBD2 matches at 8 bases. The CDR3 is made up of 15 amino acids. CDR1 is SEHNR and CDR2 is FQNEAQ in the germline V gene (reference sequence). J gave up 3 bases and V 1 base, and 5 bases lay outside the gene matches. The chain's CDR3 is CASSLEEGLGYEQYF. The CDR3 DNA reads as TGTGCCAGCAGCTTAGAGGAGGGACTAGGCTACGAGCAGTACTTC.